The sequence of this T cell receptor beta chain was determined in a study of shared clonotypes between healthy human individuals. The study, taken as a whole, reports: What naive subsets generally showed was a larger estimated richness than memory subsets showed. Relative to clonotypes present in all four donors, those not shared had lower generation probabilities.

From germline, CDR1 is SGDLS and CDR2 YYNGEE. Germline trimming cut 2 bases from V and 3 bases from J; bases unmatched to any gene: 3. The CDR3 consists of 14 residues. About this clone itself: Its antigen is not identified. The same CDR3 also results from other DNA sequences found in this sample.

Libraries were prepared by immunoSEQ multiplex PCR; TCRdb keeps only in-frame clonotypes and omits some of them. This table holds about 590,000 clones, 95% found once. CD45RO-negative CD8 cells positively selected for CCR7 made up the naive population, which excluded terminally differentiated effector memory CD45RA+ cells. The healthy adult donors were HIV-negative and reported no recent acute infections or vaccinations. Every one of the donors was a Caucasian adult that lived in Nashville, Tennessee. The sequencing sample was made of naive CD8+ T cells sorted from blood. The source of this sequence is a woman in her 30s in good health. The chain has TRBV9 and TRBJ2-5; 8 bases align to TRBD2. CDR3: CASSVSGTEETQYF. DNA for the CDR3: TGTGCCAGCAGCGTTAGCGGGACGGAAGAGACCCAGTACTTC. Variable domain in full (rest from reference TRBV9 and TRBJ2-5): DSGVTQTPKHLITATGQRVTLRCSPRSGDLSVYWYQQSLDQGLQFLIQYYNGEERAKGNILERFSAQQFPDLHSELNLSSLELGDSALYFCASSVSGTEETQYFGPGTRLLVL.